The rows below give T cell receptor beta chains drawn from one sample of a study of T cell responses to AZD1222 COVID-19 vaccine. The method was immunoSEQ multiplex PCR; TCRdb's version includes in-frame clones alone and lacks a portion of them. The sample holds more than 85,000 clones; about 87% are singletons and the top ten take over 1.5%. The specimen comprised peripheral blood, sampled on day 0 of AZD1222 vaccination. The receptors derive from an adult in good health. The CDR3 runs from the conserved cysteine through the conserved F or W. Fields, in order: J gene, V gene, D gene, clone size, CDR3 DNA, CDR3 protein. The D gene is left open where the match is weak. A row's size may be missing; if present it is once, few, many or a size class.

J: TRBJ1-2; V: TRBV18; D: -; size: -; DNA: TGTGCCAGCTCACCACCGGTCAGTATCTATGGCTACACCTTC; CDR3: CASSPPVSIYGYTF
J: TRBJ1-2; V: TRBV7-6; D: -; size: -; DNA: TGTGCCAGCAGCACAAGGCAGGGGCAAGGTGGCTACACCTTC; CDR3: CASSTRQGQGGYTF
J: TRBJ1-1; V: TRBV29-1; D: TRBD1; size: -; DNA: TGCAGCGTCGACTCCCGGGACAGGGCTGGTCCTGAAGCTTTCTTT; CDR3: CSVDSRDRAGPEAFF
J: TRBJ1-2; V: TRBV24-1; D: TRBD1; size: -; DNA: TGTGCCACCAGTGATCCAGGGGGCGCGGGCTATGGCTACACCTTC; CDR3: CATSDPGGAGYGYTF
J: TRBJ1-1; V: TRBV29-1; D: TRBD1; size: -; DNA: TGCAGCGTTGAGTCAGGGGGCCTAAACGAAGCTTTCTTT; CDR3: CSVESGGLNEAFF
J: TRBJ1-1; V: TRBV29-1; D: -; size: once; DNA: TGCAGCGGGAGGACGGGGAGGAATACTGAAGCTTTCTTT; CDR3: CSGRTGRNTEAFF
J: TRBJ1-5; V: TRBV20-1; D: -; size: -; DNA: TGCAGTGCTAGTAAGGTTGCGGGGCGTCGGAGCAATCAGCCCCAGCATTTT; CDR3: CSASKVAGRRSNQPQHF
J: TRBJ1-2; V: TRBV5-8; D: -; size: -; DNA: TGTGCCAGCAGCTTGGAACTGGAGATCGGCGGCTACACCTTC; CDR3: CASSLELEIGGYTF
J: TRBJ2-2; V: TRBV11-3; D: TRBD2; size: -; DNA: TGTGCCAGCAGCTTAACCGTGGGACTAGCGTGGACCGGGGAGCTGTTTTTT; CDR3: CASSLTVGLAWTGELFF
J: TRBJ1-2; V: TRBV6-1; D: -; size: once; DNA: TGTGCCAGCAGTGAAGGACCCAGAGTCAACTATGGCTACACCTTC; CDR3: CASSEGPRVNYGYTF
J: TRBJ1-6; V: TRBV6-6; D: -; size: -; DNA: TGTGCCAGCAGCCAAGAGTTGGGGGCTTCTAATTCACCCCTCCACTTT; CDR3: CASSQELGASNSPLHF
J: TRBJ1-1; V: TRBV6-5; D: TRBD1; size: -; DNA: TGTGCCAGCAGTTACACACAGGGGACTGAAGCTTTCTTT; CDR3: CASSYTQGTEAFF
J: TRBJ1-2; V: TRBV5-5; D: TRBD1; size: -; DNA: TGTGCCAGCAGCTTCGGGACAGGTGGGGGGCTGGGAACCTTC; CDR3: CASSFGTGGGLGTF
J: TRBJ1-2; V: TRBV7-6; D: TRBD1; size: -; DNA: TGTGCCAGCAGCCTGACAGGGGGCAGTGGCTACACCTTC; CDR3: CASSLTGGSGYTF
J: TRBJ2-7; V: TRBV6-2/TRBV6-3; D: TRBD1; size: -; DNA: TGTGCCAGCAGTTACCTTCCCTGGACAGGCGGAAAATCCTACGAGCAGTACTTC; CDR3: CASSYLPWTGGKSYEQYF
J: TRBJ2-7; V: TRBV4-2; D: -; size: once; DNA: TGTGCCAGCAGCCAAGATCGCACCGAACGAACCTACGAGCAGTACTTC; CDR3: CASSQDRTERTYEQYF
J: TRBJ1-1; V: TRBV5-1; D: TRBD1; size: -; DNA: TGCGCCAGCAGCCCCCCGACAGGGGGGGACACTGAAGCTTTCTTT; CDR3: CASSPPTGGDTEAFF
J: TRBJ1-5; V: TRBV6-5; D: -; size: -; DNA: TGTGCCAGCAGCATTCTCCGGGACAGCAATCAGCCCCAGCATTTT; CDR3: CASSILRDSNQPQHF
J: TRBJ2-1; V: TRBV27; D: TRBD2; size: once; DNA: TGTGCCAGCAGTTTATCGACTAGCGGGAGGAATGGCAATGAGCAGTTCTTC; CDR3: CASSLSTSGRNGNEQFF
J: TRBJ1-1; V: TRBV18; D: -; size: -; DNA: TGTGCCAGCTCACCCCAGGGACCAAAAAACACTGAAGCTTTCTTT; CDR3: CASSPQGPKNTEAFF